The 8 T cell receptor beta chains below all came from one sample that was sequenced in a study of cytomegalovirus exposure and HLA in healthy donors. The PCR employed 60 Vbeta primers together with 13 Jbeta primers. Data came from immunoSEQ multiplex PCR; TCRdb stores just in-frame clones and leaves some out. The sample yields about 160,000 clones, around four fifths seen once. Sequenced: PBMCs. Receptors were obtained from a girl aged 2-15 years in good health and CMV-seropositive.

V and J are TRBV5-6 and TRBJ2-2, with 9 bases that match TRBD2. CDR3 length equals 16 residues. CDR1 and CDR2 from the germline V gene are SGHDT and YYEEEE. With V trimmed by 2 bases and J by 6 bases, 8 bases remained unmatched. This CDR3 reads CASSFLAGSSAGELFF. The CDR3 region has the DNA TGTGCCAGCAGCTTCCTAGCGGGATCGAGTGCCGGGGAGCTGTTTTTT.

The V gene is TRBV5-6, the J gene TRBJ1-2, with TRBD1 as a possible D gene (5 bases). CDR3 length equals 14 residues. With 1 base removed from V and 5 bases from J, the gap between germline ends came to 12 bases. Germline CDR1 is SGHDT and CDR2 is YYEEEE. CDR3: CASSLFQGGYGYTF. The CDR3 DNA sequence: TGTGCCAGCAGCTTGTTCCAGGGAGGGTATGGCTACACCTTC.

The CDR3 region is CATIPSGRARTDTQYF. The CDR3 DNA reads as TGTGCCACCATTCCTAGCGGGAGGGCCAGGACAGATACGCAGTATTTT. The V call is TRBV28, the J call TRBJ2-3; 12 bases align to TRBD2. The length of the CDR3 is 16 residues. CDR1 and CDR2 (germline): MDHEN, SYDVKM. The trim removed 10 bases at V and 3 bases at J, leaving 11 bases unmatched.

The chain links TRBV5-1 to TRBJ2-1, with TRBD2 identical over 10 bases. From germline, CDR1 is SGHRS and CDR2 YFSETQ. The CDR3 runs 16 residues. The V gene end was trimmed by 1 base and the J gene end by 4 bases; junction bases not matched to a gene: 5. The CDR3 protein is CASSLSGRARYNEQFF. DNA of the CDR3: TGCGCCAGCAGCTTGAGCGGGAGGGCCCGTTACAATGAGCAGTTCTTC.

A remark on this clone: The identical CDR3 is also encoded by other nucleotide sequences in the sample. The rearrangement uses TRBV6-5 and TRBJ2-7; D uncertain. CDR1 is MNHEY and CDR2 is SVGAGI in the germline V gene. V was clipped by 4 bases and J by 3 bases, with 4 bases between them. The CDR3 sequence is 11 residues long. The CDR3 is CASSFNYEQYF. CDR3 nucleotide sequence: TGTGCCAGCAGTTTCAACTACGAGCAGTACTTC.

This chain uses TRBV30 with TRBJ1-1; a weak D match, TRBD1 (6 bases). V was cut by 5 bases and J by 10 bases, with 11 bases left in between. Per the germline V gene, CDR1 is GTSNPN and CDR2 is SVGIG (reference sequence). The CDR3 totals 10 residues. CDR3: CAWAQGRAFF. The CDR3 DNA reads TGTGCCTGGGCGCAGGGGAGAGCTTTCTTT.

The CDR3 reads CASTPSGTSGYNEQFF. The CDR3 DNA follows: TGTGCCAGCACCCCTTCCGGGACTAGCGGCTACAATGAGCAGTTCTTC. The chain employs TRBV9 and TRBJ2-1; 11 bases fit TRBD2. V trimming: 6 bases; J trimming: 3 bases; junction bases outside the gene matches: 8. The CDR3 consists of 16 residues. Per the germline V gene, CDR1 is SGDLS and CDR2 is YYNGEE.

The chain links TRBV5-8 to TRBJ1-6; D possibly corresponds to TRBD1 (6 bases). Germline V CDR1 and CDR2: SGHTS, YDEGEE. This CDR3 comprises 14 residues. Trimming pared 7 bases from V and 4 bases from J, leaving 12 bases between. CDR3 DNA sequence: TGTGCCAGCCGAACCACAGGGTATAATTCACCCCTCCACTTT. Translated, it gives CASRTTGYNSPLHF.